The 28 T cell receptor beta chains in this list originate from one sample, sequenced in a study of blood T cell repertoires in COVID-19. Profiled with immunoSEQ multiplex PCR; TCRdb holds only in-frame clones, not every one. The table has around 250,000 clones, about nine tenths seen once. Material for sequencing was PBMCs or T cells enriched from blood (not recorded which). The receptors were gathered from a human donor in a cohort exposed to, infected with or recovered from COVID-19 (not recorded which). The donor label of this sample is uncertain.

This chain links TRBV7-9 with TRBJ1-6, with 10 bases that match TRBD1. Unmatched junction bases numbered 3, after V lost 1 base and J lost 9 bases. The CDR3 length is 15 residues. CDR1 SEHNR and CDR2 FQNEAQ come from the germline V gene (reference sequence). CDR3 in DNA: TGTGCCAGCAGCTTAGAGACAGGGGGCGGTTCACCCCTCCACTTT. Its translation is CASSLETGGGSPLHF.

The table lists this clone with a few counts. This chain links TRBV24-1 with TRBJ1-5, with D possibly TRBD1 on 5 matching bases. Trimming removed 4 bases from V and 6 bases from J, with 12 bases in between. Germline V gene sequence: CDR1 KGHDR, CDR2 SFDVKD. There are 14 residues in the CDR3. CDR3 DNA sequence: TGTGCCACCAGTGAGGCAGGGAAGGGTCAGCCCCAGCATTTT. It translates to CATSEAGKGQPQHF.

This chain uses TRBV11-2 with TRBJ2-7; a possible D gene is TRBD2 (6 bases). The germline V gene has CDR1 SGHAT and CDR2 FQNNGV. Trimming removed 1 base from V and 4 bases from J, with 8 bases in between. The CDR3 is 13 amino acids. In DNA, the CDR3 is TGTGCCAGCAGCTTAGTGGCGGGGTACGAGCAGTACTTC. The encoded protein is CASSLVAGYEQYF.

The rearrangement links TRBV6-5 to TRBJ1-5; 7 nucleotides agree with TRBD1. CDR3 size: 13 residues. CDR1 is MNHEY and CDR2 is SVGAGI in the germline V gene. V trimming: 5 bases; J trimming: 6 bases; junction bases outside the gene matches: 4. CDR3 coding DNA: TGTGCCAGCAGTCCTGACAGGGCTCAGCCCCAGCATTTT. This codes for CASSPDRAQPQHF.

CDR3: CANRSLAGEGEQYF. The CDR3 bases are TGTGCCAACAGATCCCTAGCGGGGGAGGGAGAGCAGTACTTC. The chain combines TRBV6-5 with TRBJ2-7, with 10 bases fitting TRBD2. The germline V gene has CDR1 MNHEY and CDR2 SVGAGI. The CDR3 loop spans 14 amino acids. The V and J ends lost 10 bases and 7 bases, in that order; junction bases with no gene match: 13.

J is TRBJ1-2 and V is TRBV6-5; 7 bases line up with TRBD1. The CDR3 has 16 residues. CDR1 is MNHEY and CDR2 is SVGAGI in the germline V gene. J gave up 4 bases and V 0 bases, and 8 bases lay outside the gene matches. The CDR3 DNA follows: TGTGCCAGCAGTTACTCGAGATTTGGACAGGTCTATGGCTACACCTTC. As protein: CASSYSRFGQVYGYTF.

The rearrangement uses TRBV5-6 and TRBJ2-2, with TRBD1 matching over 8 bases. This CDR3 has 15 residues. Germline CDR1 reads SGHDT; CDR2 reads YYEEEE. V dropped 4 bases and J dropped 4; count of bases not matched to a gene: 6. CDR3 in DNA: TGTGCCAGCAGCCTGGGGGACAGGTCCACCGGGGAGCTGTTTTTT. It translates to CASSLGDRSTGELFF.

V gene TRBV19 combines with J gene TRBJ1-2; D is perhaps TRBD1 (5 bases). The germline V gene has CDR1 LNHDA and CDR2 SQIVND (reference sequence). V lost 4 bases to trimming and J lost 0 bases, with 12 bases between them. The CDR3 covers 15 residues. CDR3 nucleotide sequence: TGTGCCAGTAGTACTCGGGGGGATTCTAACTATGGCTACACCTTC. Translation gives CASSTRGDSNYGYTF.

V and J are TRBV5-5 and TRBJ1-1, with D hard to call. Trimming left V 4 bases short and J 3 bases short, with 13 bases between. The CDR3 runs to 14 residues. Germline V gives CDR1 SGHKS, CDR2 YYEKEE (reference sequence). CDR3 DNA: TGTGCCAGCAGCGCCAACAGTCTCCACACTGAAGCTTTCTTT. This gives the protein CASSANSLHTEAFF.

The chain carries TRBV3-1 (or the pseudogene TRBV3-2) and TRBJ2-5; D is ambiguous. This CDR3 has 14 residues. The germline gives CDR1 LGHDT, CDR2 YNNKEL (reference sequence). V was trimmed by 0 bases and J by 7 bases, leaving 12 bases between them. The CDR3 DNA is TGTGCCAGCAGCCAAGAACACTTATTAGCGACCCAGTACTTC. This sequence encodes CASSQEHLLATQYF.

This clone was detected once. This sequence joins TRBV6-2 or TRBV6-3 and TRBJ2-7; D ambiguous. This CDR3 contains 13 residues. Trimming left V 2 bases short and J 3 bases short, with 8 bases between. Germline V gene data show CDR1 as MNHEY and CDR2 as SVGEGT. CDR3 residues: CASSYLANYEQYF. The DNA of the CDR3 is TGTGCCAGCAGTTACCTGGCCAACTACGAGCAGTACTTC.

The rearrangement uses TRBV4-1 and TRBJ1-6, with D possibly matching TRBD1 (5 bases). V lost 1 base and J 7 bases, leaving 8 bases between the germline ends. CDR1 MGHRA and CDR2 YSYEKL come from the germline V gene. The CDR3 extends over 14 amino acids. CDR3 nucleotides: TGCGCCAGCAGCCAAGGGGCAGGGAATTCACCCCTCCACTTT. Protein product: CASSQGAGNSPLHF.

The chain has TRBV30 and TRBJ1-3; 7 nucleotides line up with TRBD1. In germline, CDR1 is GTSNPN, CDR2 SVGIG (reference sequence). The CDR3 is 15 residues long. J lost 0 bases, V lost 2 bases, and 4 bases had no gene match. The CDR3 reads CAWSYRGLSGNTIYF. The DNA of the CDR3 is TGTGCCTGGAGTTACAGGGGTCTCTCTGGAAACACCATATATTTT.

J is TRBJ2-5 and V is TRBV7-2, with D possibly matching TRBD1 (7 bases). CDR1 SGHTA and CDR2 FQGNSA come from the germline V gene. The CDR3 loop spans 14 amino acids. Trimming shortened V by 4 bases and J by 5 bases, and 14 bases separated the two germline ends. This chain's CDR3 is CASSSDRDWETQYF. The DNA for the CDR3 is TGTGCCAGCAGCTCAGACAGGGACTGGGAGACCCAGTACTTC.

This clone was counted once. The chain recombines TRBV7-2 with TRBJ2-5, with a possible D match to TRBD2 (7 bases). The CDR3 has 14 amino acids. V lost 5 bases to trimming and J lost 5 bases, with 15 bases between them. Germline V CDR1 and CDR2: SGHTA, FQGNSA. CDR3 region: CASSPRGARETQYF. Written as DNA, the CDR3 is TGTGCCAGCAGCCCTCGGGGGGCCCGGGAGACCCAGTACTTC.

The gene calls are TRBV5-1 and TRBJ2-7; 9 bases fit TRBD2. CDR3 length: 13 residues. J lost 6 bases, V lost 2 bases, and 3 bases had no gene match. Germline V gene sequence: CDR1 SGHRS, CDR2 YFSETQ. CDR3 sequence: CASSFLTSGEQYF. DNA for the CDR3: TGCGCCAGCAGCTTTTTGACTAGCGGCGAGCAGTACTTC.

This sequence joins TRBV7-8 and TRBJ1-4; 11 bases agree with TRBD1. The CDR3 sequence is 22 residues long. Germline V gives CDR1 SGHVS, CDR2 FQNEAQ. The junction had 16 bases not matched to a gene; V was cut back by 1 base and J by 0 bases. The CDR3 nucleotides read TGTGCCAGCAGCTTAGAAGGAGGGCCTGGGACAGGGGGAGACGCAACTAATGAAAAACTGTTTTTT. This sequence encodes CASSLEGGPGTGGDATNEKLFF.

This sequence joins TRBV7-9 and TRBJ2-2, with TRBD2 as a possible D gene (5 bases). This CDR3 is 13 amino acids long. Looked up from germline, CDR1 is SEHNR and CDR2 is FQNEAQ (reference sequence). V lost 3 bases, J lost 3 bases, and 5 bases lay in between. For the CDR3, the DNA is TGTGCCAGCAGCTTGAGGGACACCGGGGAGCTGTTTTTT. Translated: CASSLRDTGELFF.

The chain combines TRBV24-1 with TRBJ2-2; D is perhaps TRBD1 (6 bases). CDR3 length: 17 residues. Trimming took 11 bases from V and 5 from J, leaving 26 bases between them. From germline, CDR1 is KGHDR and CDR2 SFDVKD. The CDR3 here is CAIPFQTGSDSTGELFF. The CDR3 coding sequence is TGTGCCATTCCATTTCAAACAGGGAGCGATAGTACCGGGGAGCTGTTTTTT.

The CDR3 region is CASSLRLAGGHEQFF. CDR3 DNA: TGTGCCAGCAGCCTTCGACTAGCGGGGGGGCATGAGCAGTTCTTC. The genes are TRBV7-6 and TRBJ2-1, with 14 positions matching TRBD2. Germline lookup yields CDR1 SGHVS and CDR2 FNYEAQ. Unmatched junction bases numbered 5, after V lost 5 bases and J lost 8 bases. The CDR3 totals 15 residues. The full variable domain, in which reference TRBV7-6 and TRBJ2-1 provide the parts outside the CDR3, is GAGVSQSPRYKVTKRGQDVALRCDPISGHVSLYWYRQALGQGPEFLTYFNYEAQQDKSGLPNDRFSAERPEGSISTLTIQRTEQRDSAMYRCASSLRLAGGHEQFFGPGTRLTVL.

This clone has just one count. V gene TRBV18 combines with J gene TRBJ1-4; 11 nucleotides match TRBD1. Looked up from germline, CDR1 is KGHSH and CDR2 is LQKENI. This CDR3 is 15 amino acids long. V was clipped by 3 bases and J by 5 bases; unmatched bases: 2. As DNA, the CDR3 is TGTGCCAGCTCACCCGGGACAGGGGGGAATGAAAAACTGTTTTTT. Translation: CASSPGTGGNEKLFF.

The chain carries TRBV27 and TRBJ2-1; 8 bases are shared with TRBD2. The germline CDR1 and CDR2 sequences are MNHEY and SMNVEV (reference sequence). The CDR3 covers 16 residues. V was clipped by 6 bases and J by 7 bases; unmatched bases: 14. The CDR3: CASRKSGGPGLNEQFF. The CDR3 DNA is TGTGCCAGCAGAAAGTCGGGGGGGCCGGGTTTAAATGAGCAGTTCTTC.

V and J are TRBV6-1 and TRBJ2-1; TRBD1 matches at 8 bases. Germline CDR1 reads MNHNS; CDR2 reads SASEGT. The CDR3 is 16 residues long. J was trimmed by 6 bases and V by 0 bases; bases with no gene match: 7. The CDR3 region has the DNA TGTGCCAGCAGTGAAGCTTTCGGACAGGGTGGCAATGAGCAGTTCTTC. Its protein is CASSEAFGQGGNEQFF.

This clone occurred once. This rearrangement joins TRBV4-1 to TRBJ1-2, with 9 bases identical to TRBD1. With V trimmed by 1 base and J by 5 bases, 5 bases remained unmatched. Germline values: CDR1 MGHRA, CDR2 YSYEKL. The CDR3 consists of 15 residues. CDR3 region: CASSQGQGDLYGYTF. The DNA for the CDR3 is TGCGCCAGCAGCCAAGGACAGGGGGATTTATATGGCTACACCTTC.

This chain uses TRBV9 with TRBJ2-7; 10 nucleotides agree with TRBD2. From germline, CDR1 is SGDLS and CDR2 YYNGEE. The trim removed 1 base at V and 6 bases at J, leaving 4 bases unmatched. The CDR3 totals 14 residues. The CDR3 here is CASSVSGGAGEQYF. DNA of the CDR3: TGTGCCAGCAGCGTAAGCGGGGGGGCCGGCGAGCAGTACTTC.

The V call is TRBV14, the J call TRBJ1-2; D remains ambiguous. The CDR3 has 15 residues. Trimming stripped 2 bases from V and 3 bases from J, with 13 bases between. From germline, CDR1 is SGHDN and CDR2 FVKESK. As DNA, the CDR3 is TGTGCCAGCAGCCAAAGCGGCGGGTATCACTATGGCTACACCTTC. This translates into CASSQSGGYHYGYTF.

This clone was found a few times. The chain uses TRBV29-1 and TRBJ2-3, with 11 bases matching TRBD2. The germline gives CDR1 SQVTM, CDR2 ANQGSEA. The CDR3 covers 14 residues. V trimming: 4 bases; J trimming: 5 bases; junction bases outside the gene matches: 5. CDR3 nucleotides: TGCAGCGTTGTTAGCGGGGGGGCGGGAGATACGCAGTATTTT. This translates into CSVVSGGAGDTQYF.

The genes are TRBV7-2 and TRBJ2-7, with 9 bases that match TRBD1. The trim removed 1 base at V and 5 bases at J, leaving 6 bases unmatched. Per the germline V gene, CDR1 is SGHTA and CDR2 is FQGNSA. The CDR3 is made up of 15 amino acids. CDR3 in DNA: TGTGCCAGCAGCTTAGGGGACAGGGAAGCCGACGAGCAGTACTTC. It encodes CASSLGDREADEQYF.